This T cell receptor beta chain was identified during a study of preoperative IRX-2 immunotherapy in early breast cancer. Profiling relied on immunoSEQ multiplex PCR, and the TCRdb table lists in-frame clones only, not all of them. Here the sample spans 20,000 to 30,000 clones, approximately 95% being singletons. Specified treatment: preoperative locoregional IRX-2 cytokine immunotherapy. Samples came from a phase Ib trial of preoperative locoregional IRX-2 cytokine immunotherapy. Per germline, CDR1 SGHAT and CDR2 FQDESV (reference sequence). The CDR3 has 14 residues. With 5 bases clipped from V and 1 base from J, the junction kept 4 bases outside the gene matches.

The J gene is TRBJ1-1, the V gene TRBV11-1, with 7 nucleotides matching TRBD1. The material was tumor tissue, obtained after IRX-2 immunotherapy. This clonotype was sampled from a human donor with breast cancer. CDR3 in amino acids: CASSLNRGNTEAFF. The CDR3 nucleotides read TGTGCCAGCAGCCTAAACAGGGGGAACACTGAAGCTTTCTTT.